The TCR beta chain under discussion was sequenced for a study of lymphopenia after photon versus proton radiotherapy. TCRdb's copy holds only in-frame clones and misses some; the assay was immunoSEQ multiplex PCR. The sample lists fewer than 40,000 clones, nearly 95% seen once, with under 0.8% in the top ten. The ends were cut back, 3 bases at V and 5 bases at J, with 13 bases in the middle. CDR1 is KGHSH, CDR2 LQKENI, per germline. The CDR3 is 14 amino acids. The material was peripheral blood, obtained from a patient treated with photon-based radiotherapy. This chain joins TRBV18 and TRBJ1-1, with D perhaps TRBD1 (5 bases). The origin of this receptor is a woman aged 45-60 years with cholangiocarcinoma. The CDR3 here is CASSPTEKGTEAFF. The CDR3 DNA reads TGTGCCAGCTCACCGACTGAAAAGGGGACTGAAGCTTTCTTT. The full variable domain, in which reference TRBV18 and TRBJ1-1 provide the parts outside the CDR3, is NAGVMQNPRHLVRRRGQEARLRCSPMKGHSHVYWYRQLPEEGLKFMVYLQKENIIDESGMPKERFSAEFPKEGPSILRIQQVVRGDSAAYFCASSPTEKGTEAFFGQGTRLTVV.